Following are 5 T cell receptor beta chains from one sample sequenced in a study of CD8 T cells in Susac syndrome. The RNA, roughly 0.5 to 1 ug, was put through reverse transcription using random hexamers. MiXCR, applied by TCRdb to the immunoSEQ multiplex PCR reads, yields one record per CDR3 protein. Of 130,000 or so distinct CDR3 sequences listed, 94% are singletons. Sequences were obtained from CD4+ T cells from PBMCs. The receptors stem from a human donor in good health.

V is TRBV19 and J is TRBJ2-3; TRBD2 aligns across 9 bases. Germline CDR1 LNHDA, CDR2 SQIVND (reference sequence). V shed 3 bases, J shed 0 bases, and the junction held 4 bases outside the gene matches. The CDR3 extends over 16 amino acids. Written as DNA, the CDR3 is TGTGCCAGTAGTATGGGAACTAGCGGGAGCACAGATACGCAGTATTTT. Translated, it gives CASSMGTSGSTDTQYF.

This chain links TRBV18 with TRBJ2-3, with D hard to call. The V gene's germline CDR1 is KGHSH and CDR2 LQKENI. The CDR3 is 16 residues long. Between the trimmed V and J ends, which lost 4 bases and 0 bases, there was a span of 14 bases. DNA of the CDR3: TGTGCCAGCTCACGCGTTGAGGCCTCTAGCACAGATACGCAGTATTTT. Its translation: CASSRVEASSTDTQYF.

This clonotype was detected only a few times. V gene TRBV29-1 combines with J gene TRBJ2-5, with D maybe TRBD1 (6 bases). This CDR3 is built from 12 residues. Germline CDR1 reads SQVTM; CDR2 reads ANQGSEA. V lost 7 bases, J lost 5 bases, and 14 bases lay in between. The CDR3 nucleotides are TGCAGCGCCGGACAGCCGGGGGAGACCCAGTACTTC. As protein: CSAGQPGETQYF. Using reference TRBV29-1 and TRBJ2-5 for the parts outside the CDR3, the full variable domain is SAVISQKPSRDICQRGTSLTIQCQVDSQVTMMFWYRQQPGQSLTLIATANQGSEATYESGFVIDKFPISRPNLTFSTLTVSNMSPEDSSIYLCSAGQPGETQYFGPGTRLLVL.

V usage is TRBV7-6 and J usage is TRBJ2-2, with 10 nucleotides matching TRBD1. The V and J ends lost 4 bases and 6 bases, in that order; junction bases with no gene match: 8. The CDR3 contains 16 residues. Germline loops: CDR1 SGHVS, CDR2 FNYEAQ. The CDR3 reads CASSSSFGTGAGELFF. The CDR3 DNA reads TGTGCCAGCAGCTCTAGCTTCGGGACAGGGGCCGGGGAGCTGTTTTTT.

The chain couples TRBV20-1 to TRBJ2-1, with 8 bases identical to TRBD1. The germline gives CDR1 DFQATT, CDR2 SNEGSKA (reference sequence). J gave up 8 bases and V 6 bases, and 9 bases lay outside the gene matches. The CDR3 loop spans 13 amino acids. The CDR3 DNA reads as TGCAGTGCGCCGGACAGGGTCACCGATGAGCAGTTCTTC. Protein: CSAPDRVTDEQFF.